This entry is about one T cell receptor (beta chain). Germline V gene sequence: CDR1 MNHEY, CDR2 SMNVEV (reference sequence). V lost 4 bases and J lost 6, with 16 bases in between. The CDR3 consists of 14 residues. The data originate from a study of shared T cell receptors in the human thymus. Clones were read by immunoSEQ multiplex PCR, and TCRdb kept only the in-frame ones, dropping some. The top ten hold roughly 0.0094% of the sample, which has hundreds of thousands of clones, about 87% seen once. The same data also went into a second study, on human thymus T cells. From that second work: It was from resections taken during corrective heart surgery that the thymus tissue came. Repertoires sampled from thymus and blood appeared biased in V and J gene usage.

This receptor was obtained from a boy younger than two with a congenital heart defect. The gene calls are TRBV27 and TRBJ2-7; possibly TRBD2 for D (6 bases). Sequencing was performed on thymocytes. This CDR3 reads CASSSRLVLSEQYF. CDR3 bases: TGTGCCAGCAGTTCCCGACTAGTGCTATCCGAGCAGTACTTC.